The 23 T cell receptor beta chains listed next were all sequenced from one sample in a study of T cells in Graves' hyperthyroidism and ophthalmopathy (dated by TCRdb to between 2019 and 2020). Library creation used multiplex PCR. Sequenced using an Illumina HiSeq 2000. The TCR beta CDR3 regions were amplified from RNA transcripts. The TCR CDR3 was subjected to a first round of RT-PCR using the HTBI primer set and the Qiagen OneStep RT-PCR kit. Using fastp at Q25 and MiXCR, TCRdb reprocessed the public reads and kept productive beta chains. Each entry is one CDR3 protein sequence, shown with its most common DNA and genes. The sample table shows some 600,000 distinct CDR3 sequences, and approximately 13% are seen once. More than 5% of the sample is in the top ten clones. Sequencing was done on a sample of blood. These TCRs come from a woman between 25 and 40 years old with Graves' hyperthyroidism that later progressed to Graves' ophthalmopathy.

This clonotype has ten or more counts. The rearrangement uses TRBV11-1 and TRBJ2-7; the D gene is possibly TRBD2 (6 bases). CDR3 length: 15 amino acids. The V and J ends lost 1 base and 2 bases respectively, with 12 bases between them. The germline V gene has CDR1 SGHAT and CDR2 FQDESV (reference sequence). The CDR3 loop reads CASSLDRDSAYEQYF. Written as DNA, the CDR3 is TGTGCCAGCAGCTTAGACCGGGACTCGGCCTACGAGCAGTACTTC.

The J gene is TRBJ1-5, the V gene TRBV30; TRBD1 might be the D (5 bases). The germline CDR1 and CDR2 sequences are GTSNPN and SVGIG (reference sequence). This CDR3 contains 17 residues. The V and J ends lost 3 bases and 4 bases respectively, with 22 bases between them. CDR3 DNA sequence: TGTGCCTGGAGGGAAGGAAAATTTAGACAGCTGAATCAGCCCCAGCATTTT. Translated: CAWREGKFRQLNQPQHF. Variable domain in full (rest from reference TRBV30 and TRBJ1-5): SQTIHQWPATLVQPVGSPLSLECTVEGTSNPNLYWYRQAAGRGLQLLFYSVGIGQISSEVPQNLSASRPQDRQFILSSKKLLLSDSGFYLCAWREGKFRQLNQPQHFGDGTRLSIL.

This rearrangement joins TRBV4-3 to TRBJ2-2; D is perhaps TRBD1 (7 bases). The CDR3 runs 16 residues. Germline V CDR1 and CDR2: LGHNA, YSLEER. The V end was cut by 4 bases, the J end by 5 bases, with 17 bases between. CDR3 sequence (DNA): TGCGCCAGCAGCCGTGCGACAGGGCGGGATACCGGGGAGCTGTTTTTT. Its translation is CASSRATGRDTGELFF.

This chain uses TRBV18 with TRBJ2-7; 8 nucleotides line up with TRBD1. CDR1 and CDR2 (germline): KGHSH, LQKENI. This CDR3 contains 13 residues. J gave up 0 bases and V 8 bases, and 3 bases lay outside the gene matches. The CDR3 region is CASATGASYEQYF. The DNA of the CDR3 is TGTGCCAGCGCGACAGGGGCCTCCTACGAGCAGTACTTC.

This chain joins TRBV20-1 and TRBJ1-2, with 8 bases aligning to TRBD1. V lost 6 bases and J lost 8; bases outside the gene matches: 8. The CDR3 covers 12 residues. Germline lookup yields CDR1 DFQATT and CDR2 SNEGSKA (reference sequence). The CDR3 loop reads CSAILQGGGYTF. The CDR3 DNA reads TGCAGTGCGATTCTACAGGGGGGAGGCTACACCTTC.

This clonotype was found a few times. This chain connects TRBV5-1 to TRBJ2-2; 10 bases line up with TRBD1. CDR3 length: 14 residues. V was pared by 5 bases and J by 2 bases, with 0 bases of the junction left unmatched. Germline V gives CDR1 SGHRS, CDR2 YFSETQ. The CDR3 DNA follows: TGCGCCAGCAGGACAGGGGGCAACACCGGGGAGCTGTTTTTT. Residues: CASRTGGNTGELFF.

This chain connects TRBV30 to TRBJ2-7; D might be TRBD1 or TRBD2, each matching 6 bases. V lost 5 bases to trimming and J lost 6 bases, with 23 bases between them. The germline CDR1 and CDR2 sequences are GTSNPN and SVGIG (reference sequence). This CDR3 has 15 amino acids. CDR3 sequence: CAWGGLRGRASEQYF. The CDR3 DNA sequence: TGTGCCTGGGGGGGGCTTCGGGGTAGGGCTTCCGAGCAGTACTTC.

This clonotype was observed a few times. This chain links TRBV7-2 with TRBJ2-7; tentative D call: TRBD1 (5 bases). The V and J ends lost 5 bases and 5 bases respectively, with 28 bases between them. CDR1 is SGHTA and CDR2 is FQGNSA in the germline V gene. This CDR3 contains 18 residues. CDR3 in DNA: TGTGCCAGCAGCCCAGTCGGGCCAGGGTCTCCTGTAGGAAACGAGCAGTACTTC. Translation: CASSPVGPGSPVGNEQYF.

There are many counts of this clonotype. The chain has TRBV2 and TRBJ2-5; possibly TRBD1 for D (6 bases). CDR3 length: 12 residues. With 6 bases removed from V and 3 bases from J, the gap between germline ends came to 8 bases. CDR1 is SNHLY, CDR2 FYNNEI, per germline. The CDR3 here is CASRGHKETQYF. The CDR3 nucleotides are TGTGCCAGCAGGGGACATAAAGAGACCCAGTACTTC.

This clonotype has at least ten counts. The chain has TRBV12-5 and TRBJ2-7; D ambiguous. Per germline, CDR1 LGHNT and CDR2 FRNRAP. Trimming left V 4 bases short and J 1 base short, with 5 bases between. The CDR3 is 12 amino acids. CDR3 protein: CASGWGSYEQYF. DNA for the CDR3: TGTGCTAGTGGTTGGGGTTCCTACGAGCAGTACTTC.

This clonotype was found a few times. This rearrangement joins TRBV5-4 to TRBJ2-2; TRBD1 or TRBD2 may be the D gene (6 bases each). This CDR3 spans 13 amino acids. Trimming left V 5 bases short and J 6 bases short, with 11 bases between. Germline loops: CDR1 SGHNT, CDR2 YYREEE (reference sequence). The CDR3 reads CASREEGAGELFF. The CDR3, as DNA: TGTGCCAGCAGGGAGGAGGGGGCCGGGGAGCTGTTTTTT.

This clonotype was seen more than once but under ten times. The chain uses TRBV3-1 and TRBJ2-7, with TRBD2 matching 11 bases. Trimming took 4 bases from V and 4 from J; bases not matched to a gene: 6. CDR3 length: 15 amino acids. Germline lookup yields CDR1 LGHDT and CDR2 YNNKEL (reference sequence). The CDR3, as DNA: TGTGCCAGCAGCCCTGGGACTAGCGGACAATACGAGCAGTACTTC. This gives the protein CASSPGTSGQYEQYF.

This clonotype was seen only a few times. The gene calls are TRBV20-1 and TRBJ1-1; no clear D. CDR1 is DFQATT and CDR2 is SNEGSKA in the germline V gene (reference sequence). V was pared by 4 bases and J by 3 bases, with 15 bases between. This CDR3 comprises 14 residues. Here the CDR3 DNA reads TGCAGTGCTACTTCCGGAGGGCTGCACACTGAAGCTTTCTTT. This encodes CSATSGGLHTEAFF.

This clonotype was seen more than once but under ten times. This rearrangement joins TRBV6-6 to TRBJ2-7; D possibly corresponds to TRBD2 (6 bases). CDR1 and CDR2 (germline): MNHNY, SVGAGI (reference sequence). The CDR3 runs 14 residues. V was trimmed by 2 bases and J by 6 bases, leaving 14 bases between them. In DNA, the CDR3 is TGTGCCAGCAGTTACGGGGAGGCGGGGACCGAGCAGTACTTC. It yields the protein CASSYGEAGTEQYF.

On this clonotype itself: This sequence may be a read error, since a much larger clone differs from it by one base. The chain couples TRBV28 to TRBJ2-7, with 8 bases lining up with TRBD1. Germline CDR1 and CDR2: MDHEN and SYDVKM. CDR3 size: 14 residues. Trimming cost V 6 bases and J 5 bases; bases outside gene matches: 9. The CDR3: CASRDSGGGHEQYF. The DNA of the CDR3 is TGTGCCAGCAGAGATTCAGGGGGCGGGCACGAGCAGTACTTC.

This clonotype was found many times. This chain joins TRBV27 and TRBJ1-2; D is unclear. The ends were cut back, 0 bases at V and 7 bases at J, with 9 bases in the middle. This CDR3 is built from 13 residues. From germline, CDR1 is MNHEY and CDR2 SMNVEV (reference sequence). As DNA, the CDR3 is TGTGCCAGCAGTTTATCCCCCTCCGTTGGCTACACCTTC. The encoded protein is CASSLSPSVGYTF.

This clonotype was recorded at least ten times. The chain links TRBV19 to TRBJ2-7; the D gene could be TRBD1 or TRBD2 (5 bases each). The CDR3 has 15 residues. The germline V gene encodes CDR1 LNHDA and CDR2 SQIVND (reference sequence). Between the trimmed V and J ends, which lost 4 bases and 5 bases, there was a span of 18 bases. In DNA, the CDR3 is TGTGCCAGTAGTACAACCACGATGGGGGAAGACGAGCAGTACTTC. Amino acid sequence: CASSTTTMGEDEQYF.

The rearrangement joins TRBV19 to TRBJ2-2; a weak D match, TRBD2 (6 bases). Trimming took off 10 bases at V and 7 bases at J, with 16 bases between the two ends. The CDR3 consists of 13 residues. CDR1 and CDR2 from the germline V gene are LNHDA and SQIVND (reference sequence). CDR3 residues: CATAGPGGGELFF. The CDR3 DNA is TGTGCCACCGCGGGACCCGGGGGCGGGGAGCTGTTTTTT.

This clonotype appeared many times. The chain employs TRBV28 and TRBJ2-7, with a tentative D call TRBD2 (5 bases). This CDR3 has 15 amino acids. V gave up 7 bases and J gave up 0 bases, with 16 bases separating them. Per the germline V gene, CDR1 is MDHEN and CDR2 is SYDVKM. The CDR3 DNA follows: TGTGCCAGCACCACCTCCCAGCGGAGCTCCTACGAGCAGTACTTC. Translation: CASTTSQRSSYEQYF.

This clonotype came up many times. The rearrangement links TRBV11-2 to TRBJ2-2; TRBD2 might be the D (5 bases). The CDR3 totals 14 residues. Germline lookup yields CDR1 SGHAT and CDR2 FQNNGV. The ends were cut back, 5 bases at V and 4 bases at J, with 11 bases in the middle. CDR3 residues: CASSPRLATGELFF. In DNA, the CDR3 is TGTGCCAGCAGCCCCCGTCTAGCCACCGGGGAGCTGTTTTTT.

Only a few counts were recorded for this clonotype. CDR3 nucleotide sequence: TGTGCCAGCAGTTACTCGAGAACAGTAACATATGGCTACACCTTC. Its translation: CASSYSRTVTYGYTF. The chain carries TRBV6-5 and TRBJ1-2; D ambiguous. Germline CDR1 and CDR2: MNHEY and SVGAGI. This CDR3 comprises 15 residues. Deletions cut 0 bases from V and 5 bases from J, with 13 bases between.

This clonotype came up many times. This chain connects TRBV28 to TRBJ1-1; maybe TRBD1 (5 bases). The germline CDR1 and CDR2 sequences are MDHEN and SYDVKM. The V end was cut by 2 bases, the J end by 1 base, with 14 bases between. CDR3 size: 16 residues. The CDR3 nucleotides read TGTGCCAGCAGTTTACGGCAGGGCCCCGCGAACACTGAAGCTTTCTTT. This sequence encodes CASSLRQGPANTEAFF.

This clonotype was seen at least ten times. The V and J genes are TRBV28 and TRBJ1-1, with D perhaps matching TRBD1 (5 bases). From germline, CDR1 is MDHEN and CDR2 SYDVKM. The ends were cut back, 6 bases at V and 3 bases at J, with 20 bases in the middle. This CDR3 comprises 16 residues. The CDR3 sequence is CASRTRPGRTDTEAFF. DNA of the CDR3: TGTGCCAGCAGGACCCGACCGGGACGCACGGACACTGAAGCTTTCTTT.